This T cell receptor beta chain is drawn from a study of cytomegalovirus exposure and HLA in healthy donors. The V and J ends lost 2 bases and 3 bases respectively, with 16 bases between them. The CDR3 loop spans 16 amino acids. CDR1 MNHNY and CDR2 SVGAGI come from the germline V gene (reference sequence). Points from the study as a whole: At a 0.05 false discovery rate, a later analysis found some 17,000 TCR beta sequences to be associated with HLA alleles. TCR beta V segments were, for the most part, productive about 87% or about 30% of the time in an earlier analysis. Most likely, a cluster of highly shared sequence variants arose as a sequencing artifact.

Of note for this clone: Antigen specificity is unknown.

The PCR ran on 60 Vbeta and 13 Jbeta primers. TCRdb's table, derived via immunoSEQ multiplex PCR, lists solely in-frame clones and lacks some. The sample data list over 100,000 clones. The TCR originated in a woman in her thirties or forties in good health and CMV-seropositive. The sample comprised PBMCs. This chain links TRBV6-6 with TRBJ1-1; D is unclear. DNA of the CDR3: TGTGCCAGCAGTTACGTCTTCGGGGTGGTTGACACTGAAGCTTTCTTT. It encodes CASSYVFGVVDTEAFF.